These 30 T cell receptor beta chains were all obtained from the same sample, sequenced in a study of shared clonotypes between healthy human individuals. Profiled with immunoSEQ multiplex PCR; TCRdb holds only in-frame clones, not every one. The repertoire holds around 1.1 million clones, with around three quarters as singletons. The source material was memory CD4+ T cells from PBMCs. Subset described: CD45RA-negative fraction. The receptors derive from a man aged 18 to 30 in good health. Some clones in this sample may be carry-over from other donors' samples.

CDR3 amino acids: CASSQGGGREKLFF. CDR3 bases: TGTGCCAGCAGCCAGGGAGGGGGACGTGAAAAACTGTTTTTT. The genes are TRBV7-9 and TRBJ1-4; D possibly corresponds to TRBD1 (6 bases). The CDR3 sequence is 14 residues long. Germline V CDR1 and CDR2: SEHNR, FQNEAQ (reference sequence). V was shortened by 5 bases and J by 7 bases, with 14 bases between the two germline ends.

With regard to this clone: This specimen includes other DNA sequences encoding the same CDR3. This rearrangement joins TRBV7-2 to TRBJ1-3, with D unclear. Per germline, CDR1 SGHTA and CDR2 FQGNSA. The CDR3 length is 13 residues. With 0 bases removed from V and 4 bases from J, the gap between germline ends came to 4 bases. CDR3 sequence (DNA): TGTGCCAGCAGCTTAGCGCGGGGAAACACCATATATTTT. Protein: CASSLARGNTIYF.

DNA for the CDR3: TGTGCCTGGAGCGGTACTAGCTTCACAGATACGCAGTATTTT. Protein: CAWSGTSFTDTQYF. The gene calls are TRBV30 and TRBJ2-3; a weak D match, TRBD2 (6 bases). CDR1 is GTSNPN and CDR2 is SVGIG in the germline V gene (reference sequence). The CDR3 is 14 amino acids. Trimming removed 3 bases at V and 2 bases at J, with 12 bases between.

The chain is built from TRBV6-1 and TRBJ1-3; no firm D call. The CDR3 contains 15 residues. Germline CDR1 and CDR2: MNHNS and SASEGT. V dropped 7 bases and J dropped 0 bases, with 13 bases sitting between them. The CDR3 is CASTYGLPSGNTIYF. The CDR3 bases are TGTGCCAGCACCTACGGACTACCCTCTGGAAACACCATATATTTT.

The chain has TRBV18 and TRBJ2-1; TRBD1 matches at 7 bases. V lost 5 bases and J lost 3; bases outside the gene matches: 1. The CDR3 is 13 residues long. Germline lookup yields CDR1 KGHSH and CDR2 LQKENI. CDR3 residues: CASSAGGYNEQFF. CDR3 sequence (DNA): TGTGCCAGCTCAGCAGGGGGCTACAATGAGCAGTTCTTC.

V is TRBV6-4 and J is TRBJ2-6; D is possibly TRBD2 (5 bases). V was trimmed by 5 bases and J by 0 bases, leaving 11 bases between them. Germline loops: CDR1 MRHNA, CDR2 SNTAGT. The CDR3 has 16 amino acids. CDR3 in DNA: TGTGCCAGCAGTTCGCTAGCTGGCTCTGGGGCCAACGTCCTGACTTTC. Residues: CASSSLAGSGANVLTF.

This clone was detected a few times. The J gene is TRBJ2-1, the V gene TRBV28; D perhaps matches TRBD2 (6 bases). The germline V gene has CDR1 MDHEN and CDR2 SYDVKM. This CDR3 spans 19 amino acids. Trimming took off 5 bases at V and 3 bases at J, with 26 bases between the two ends. In DNA, the CDR3 is TGTGCCAGCAGTCCCTCGGGACTCAGAAAACGGGCCGGCTACAATGAGCAGTTCTTC. Encoded protein: CASSPSGLRKRAGYNEQFF.

The chain links TRBV2 to TRBJ2-5; 10 positions match TRBD2. The ends lost 5 bases at V and 5 bases at J; junction bases unmatched: 8. The CDR3 extends over 15 amino acids. CDR1 is SNHLY and CDR2 is FYNNEI in the germline V gene. This CDR3 reads CASSRLAGVEETQYF. CDR3 sequence (DNA): TGTGCCAGCAGTAGGCTAGCGGGAGTGGAGGAGACCCAGTACTTC.

The rearrangement links TRBV11-2 to TRBJ1-5; D perhaps matches TRBD1 (5 bases). The germline CDR1 and CDR2 sequences are SGHAT and FQNNGV. The CDR3 totals 13 residues. V was clipped by 5 bases and J by 4 bases, with 9 bases between them. The CDR3 sequence is CASSTYRNQPQHF. CDR3 in DNA: TGTGCCAGCAGCACATACAGGAATCAGCCCCAGCATTTT.

The rearrangement joins TRBV7-9 to TRBJ2-1; no clear D gene. From germline, CDR1 is SEHNR and CDR2 FQNEAQ (reference sequence). The germline V and J ends were trimmed by 7 bases and 5 bases, with 6 bases remaining between them. The CDR3 totals 11 residues. The CDR3 DNA sequence: TGTGCCAGCACGGATAACAATGAGCAGTTCTTC. Translated, it gives CASTDNNEQFF.

V gene TRBV11-2 combines with J gene TRBJ2-3; D remains unclear. The CDR3 has 16 amino acids. The V end was cut by 3 bases, the J end by 0 bases, with 13 bases between. Germline V gene sequence: CDR1 SGHAT, CDR2 FQNNGV. CDR3 in amino acids: CASSLGPGLSTDTQYF. CDR3 DNA sequence: TGTGCCAGCAGCTTGGGTCCGGGCCTTAGCACAGATACGCAGTATTTT.

V gene TRBV28 combines with J gene TRBJ2-1; 12 nucleotides agree with TRBD1. V was pared by 7 bases and J by 10 bases, with 5 bases of the junction left unmatched. Germline CDR1 is MDHEN and CDR2 is SYDVKM. This CDR3 is 13 amino acids long. The CDR3 protein is CASTGTGGREQFF. The CDR3 DNA reads TGTGCCAGCACCGGGACAGGGGGCAGGGAGCAGTTCTTC.

The sample holds a few counts of this clone. The chain uses TRBV2 and TRBJ2-1; the match to TRBD2 covers 11 bases. The germline V gene has CDR1 SNHLY and CDR2 FYNNEI. The CDR3 has 17 amino acids. With 5 bases clipped from V and 6 bases from J, the junction kept 12 bases outside the gene matches. CDR3 in DNA: TGTGCCAGCAGTTATAAATTCGTGGGACTAGCGGCCAATGAGCAGTTCTTC. Its translation: CASSYKFVGLAANEQFF.

The rearrangement links TRBV5-4 to TRBJ2-5, with D hard to call. V was cut by 2 bases and J by 0 bases, with 11 bases left in between. CDR1 is SGHNT, CDR2 YYREEE, per germline (reference sequence). The CDR3 length is 15 residues. For the CDR3, the DNA is TGTGCCAGCAGCTTCGTGGGTAGGGACCAAGAGACCCAGTACTTC. This gives the protein CASSFVGRDQETQYF.

The rearrangement links TRBV7-3 to TRBJ1-1; D uncertain. Per germline, CDR1 SGHTA and CDR2 FQGTGA. Between the trimmed V and J ends, which lost 4 bases and 8 bases, there was a span of 17 bases. The CDR3 is made up of 14 amino acids. The CDR3 nucleotides read TGTGCCAGCAGCTCCCAAGGAAGCGGGAGGGAAGCTTTCTTT. Protein sequence: CASSSQGSGREAFF.

This clone was seen just once. V gene TRBV25-1 combines with J gene TRBJ2-2; the match to TRBD2 covers 8 bases. Germline CDR1 reads MGHDK; CDR2 reads SYGVNS. Unmatched junction bases numbered 6, after V lost 4 bases and J lost 5 bases. The CDR3 is 15 residues long. The CDR3 region is CASSVSSSGTGELFF. The CDR3 region has the DNA TGTGCCAGCAGTGTTTCGTCTAGCGGGACCGGGGAGCTGTTTTTT.

The count of this clone is one. The sample holds other DNA sequences that translate to the same CDR3. The chain recombines TRBV7-9 with TRBJ1-1; no clear D. The CDR3 consists of 13 residues. Germline CDR1 is SEHNR and CDR2 is FQNEAQ (reference sequence). Trimming removed 4 bases from V and 3 bases from J, with 9 bases in between. CDR3 amino acids: CASSWTGDTEAFF. CDR3 sequence (DNA): TGTGCCAGCAGCTGGACGGGAGACACTGAAGCTTTCTTT.

About this clone itself: This specimen includes other DNA sequences encoding the same CDR3. The rearrangement links TRBV5-1 to TRBJ1-4, with a weak D call TRBD1 (6 bases). The CDR3 has 14 residues. Trimming pared 1 base from V and 8 bases from J, leaving 12 bases between. CDR1 and CDR2 from the germline V gene are SGHRS and YFSETQ. Here the CDR3 reads CASSLIQGGEKLFF. The CDR3 nucleotides read TGCGCCAGCAGCTTGATACAGGGCGGGGAAAAACTGTTTTTT.

This clone was recorded once. This may come from a read error, since a much larger clone is one base off. The identical CDR3 is also encoded by other nucleotide sequences in the sample. The chain couples TRBV20-1 to TRBJ2-1; D not certain. CDR3 length equals 10 residues. V lost 5 bases and J lost 1, with 0 bases in between. Germline V gene data show CDR1 as DFQATT and CDR2 as SNEGSKA (reference sequence). The CDR3 sequence: CSASYNEQFF. The CDR3 nucleotides are TGCAGTGCTTCCTACAATGAGCAGTTCTTC.

The sample holds one count of this clone. The chain uses TRBV4-2 and TRBJ1-2; unclear D gene. The CDR3 runs to 13 residues. Germline V gene lookup returns CDR1 LGHNA and CDR2 YNFKEQ. Trimming shortened V by 3 bases and J by 6 bases, and 11 bases separated the two germline ends. The CDR3 DNA follows: TGTGCCAGCAGCCAGATGATCGGGGATGGCTACACCTTC. This translates into CASSQMIGDGYTF.

The V and J genes are TRBV6-1 and TRBJ2-7, with 7 bases matching TRBD2. The trim removed 5 bases at V and 1 base at J, leaving 8 bases unmatched. The CDR3 is 15 residues long. CDR1 and CDR2 (germline): MNHNS, SASEGT. CDR3 bases: TGTGCCAGCAGTCTCGGGGGGTCGAAATCCTACGAGCAGTACTTC. Translated, it gives CASSLGGSKSYEQYF.

On this clone itself: Other DNA sequences in the same sample also yield this CDR3. The chain recombines TRBV7-9 with TRBJ2-7, with TRBD1 matching over 9 bases. The CDR3 is made up of 13 amino acids. CDR1 and CDR2 from the germline V gene are SEHNR and FQNEAQ (reference sequence). After removal of 5 bases from V and 7 bases from J, the junction contained 6 bases not matched to a gene. CDR3 sequence (DNA): TGTGCCAGCAGCCCCGGGACAGGGAGAGAGCAGTACTTC. Translating it yields CASSPGTGREQYF.

This clone was detected only once. The CDR3 DNA is TGTGCCAGCACCGACCTACAGGGATATGGCTACACCTTC. Its translation is CASTDLQGYGYTF. The rearrangement joins TRBV6-1 to TRBJ1-2, with D possibly TRBD1 on 6 matching bases. The CDR3 has 13 amino acids. Germline CDR1 reads MNHNS; CDR2 reads SASEGT. The ends were cut back, 7 bases at V and 5 bases at J, with 14 bases in the middle.

The chain recombines TRBV11-3 with TRBJ2-5; TRBD2 matches 10 bases. CDR3 length: 15 residues. The germline gives CDR1 SGHNT, CDR2 YENEEA. J was trimmed by 4 bases and V by 1 base; bases with no gene match: 3. Here the CDR3 reads CASSLASGSGETQYF. The CDR3 region has the DNA TGTGCCAGCAGCTTAGCTAGCGGGAGTGGAGAGACCCAGTACTTC.

The sample holds a few counts of this clone. This chain uses TRBV5-4 with TRBJ2-3, with D perhaps matching TRBD1 (7 bases). The CDR3 sequence is 15 residues long. Per germline, CDR1 SGHNT and CDR2 YYREEE (reference sequence). The ends were cut back, 4 bases at V and 1 base at J, with 13 bases in the middle. The CDR3 sequence: CASSPRGTGTDTQYF. The CDR3 region has the DNA TGTGCCAGCAGCCCACGCGGGACAGGCACAGATACGCAGTATTTT.

V gene TRBV29-1 combines with J gene TRBJ2-1, with TRBD1 as a possible D gene (6 bases). V gave up 6 bases and J gave up 3 bases, with 15 bases separating them. The CDR3 length is 14 residues. In germline, CDR1 is SQVTM, CDR2 ANQGSEA. The CDR3 DNA is TGCAGCGTGTTGGGACAACTCCACTACAATGAGCAGTTCTTC. This sequence encodes CSVLGQLHYNEQFF.

As regards this clone: At one boundary the junction diverges from the germline segment, which might be a read error. This chain connects TRBV7-9 to TRBJ2-7; a weak D match, TRBD2 (6 bases). CDR1 is SEHNR, CDR2 FQNEAQ, per germline (reference sequence). The CDR3 contains 14 residues. The CDR3 nucleotides read TGCGCCAGCAGCCAATTTGCGGGGCCCTACGAGCAGTACTTC. Its protein product is CASSQFAGPYEQYF.

The chain recombines TRBV2 with TRBJ2-7; TRBD2 matches at 13 bases. Germline CDR1 and CDR2: SNHLY and FYNNEI. Trimming at V came to 6 bases and at J to 6 bases, leaving 5 bases not matched to a gene. The length of the CDR3 is 14 residues. DNA of the CDR3: TGTGCCAGCAGCCCGGGACTAGCGGGACTCGAGCAGTACTTC. This translates into CASSPGLAGLEQYF. Supplemented by reference TRBV2 and TRBJ2-7, the full variable domain reads EPEVTQTPSHQVTQMGQEVILRCVPISNHLYFYWYRQILGQKVEFLVSFYNNEISEKSEIFDDQFSVERPDGSNFTLKIRSTKLEDSAMYFCASSPGLAGLEQYFGPGTRLTVT.

The chain recombines TRBV5-1 with TRBJ1-1; a possible D gene is TRBD1 (5 bases). Germline V lookup: CDR1 SGHRS, CDR2 YFSETQ. The CDR3 is 15 amino acids. Trimming left V 5 bases short and J 0 bases short, with 14 bases between. The CDR3 DNA reads as TGCGCCAGCAGTATAGCAGGGTCCATGAACACTGAAGCTTTCTTT. This encodes CASSIAGSMNTEAFF.

This clone turned up a few times. V gene TRBV2 combines with J gene TRBJ1-1, with D perhaps TRBD1 (5 bases). Trimming cost V 8 bases and J 7 bases, with 14 bases left between them. This CDR3 has 12 residues. Germline V CDR1 and CDR2: SNHLY, FYNNEI. The CDR3 nucleotides read TGTGCCAGCGGGGACGAAGGGAGTGAAGCTTTCTTT. Amino acid sequence: CASGDEGSEAFF.